This T cell receptor beta chain was sequenced in a study of type 1 and type 2 diabetes patients. Genomic DNA was the PCR template. A primer set of 30 forward and 13 reverse primers amplified the CDR3. In TCRdb, the multiplex PCR reads were re-called with MiXCR into one record per CDR3 protein. Of 250,000 to 300,000 distinct CDR3 sequences in the sample, 45% to 60% were seen once. Roughly 9.7 milliliters of peripheral blood were collected from each participant. What was sequenced was peripheral blood mononuclear cells (PBMCs). This TCR derives from a man between 18 and 35 years old with type 2 diabetes.

The CDR3 is CASGPAGAAEQYF. DNA of the CDR3: TGTGCCAGCGGACCAGCGGGAGCGGCCGAGCAGTACTTC. This chain links TRBV6-5 with TRBJ2-7, with 8 bases lining up with TRBD2. The V segment lost 8 bases and the J segment 6 bases; nucleotides outside the gene matches: 9. This CDR3 has 13 residues. Germline loops: CDR1 MNHEY, CDR2 SVGAGI.